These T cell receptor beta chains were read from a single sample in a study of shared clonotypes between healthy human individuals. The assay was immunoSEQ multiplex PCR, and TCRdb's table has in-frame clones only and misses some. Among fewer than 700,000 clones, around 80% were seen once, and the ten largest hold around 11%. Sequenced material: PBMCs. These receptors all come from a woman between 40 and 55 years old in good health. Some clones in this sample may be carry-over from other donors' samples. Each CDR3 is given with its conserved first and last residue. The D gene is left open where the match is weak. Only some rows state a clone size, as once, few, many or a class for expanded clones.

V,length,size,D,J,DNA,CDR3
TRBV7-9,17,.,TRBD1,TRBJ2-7,TGTGCCAGCAGCTTAACCCTCGCCGGGACAGGGTGGGACGAGCAGTACTTC,CASSLTLAGTGWDEQYF
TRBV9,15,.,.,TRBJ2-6,TGTGCCAGCAGCCTGCAGGGAGCTGGGGCCAACGTCCTGACTTTC,CASSLQGAGANVLTF
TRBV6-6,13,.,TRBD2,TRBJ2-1,TGTGCCTCAGGCGGGGGGCTCTACAATGAGCAGTTCTTC,CASGGGLYNEQFF
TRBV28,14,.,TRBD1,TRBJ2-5,TGTGCCAGCAGTTCCCGACAGGGTCAAGAGACCCAGTACTTC,CASSSRQGQETQYF
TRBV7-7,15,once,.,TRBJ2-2,TGTGCTAGCAGCTTGGACAGTGCGAACACCGGGGAGCTGTTTTTT,CASSLDSANTGELFF
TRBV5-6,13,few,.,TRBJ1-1,TGTGCCAGCAGCTTGACAGGCGGCACTGAAGCTTTCTTT,CASSLTGGTEAFF
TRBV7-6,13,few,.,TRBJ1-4,TGTGCCAGCAGCCGGGACTCTAATGAAAAACTGTTTTTT,CASSRDSNEKLFF
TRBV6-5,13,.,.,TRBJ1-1,TGTGCCAGCAGTCCAGGACTGTACACTGAAGCTTTCTTT,CASSPGLYTEAFF
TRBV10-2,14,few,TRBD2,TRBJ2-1,TGCGCCACCGTACTAGCGGGAGGGTACAATGAGCAGTTCTTC,CATVLAGGYNEQFF
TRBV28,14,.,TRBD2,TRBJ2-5,TGTGCCAGCAAGACTAGCGGGAGTCGGGAGACCCAGTACTTC,CASKTSGSRETQYF
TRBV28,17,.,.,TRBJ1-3,TGTGCCAGCAGTTTAGGTCCGTCGGCAGGCTCTGGAAACACCATATATTTT,CASSLGPSAGSGNTIYF